This TCR beta chain was sequenced during a study of CD8+CD57+ T cells in acquired aplastic anemia. Study in general: Sorting CD4+ and CD8+ cells gave DNA averaging around 3 ug. General observations from the study: Patients and controls shared over 25 CD8+ CDR3 sequences, which appeared highly expressed in patients and within their immunodominant clones.

This clonotype was seen once. Its antigen remains unidentified. The template used for profiling TCR beta VDJ and CDR3 was genomic DNA. TCRdb processed the reads anew with MiXCR; each CDR3 protein has one entry. The table records 200,000 or so distinct CDR3 sequences, around three fifths of them present only once. This sequence was found in a human donor with severe aplastic anemia or a healthy control (not recorded which). Sequencing input: sorted CD4+, CD8+, or CD8+CD57+ T cells (not recorded which) from PBMCs.

The CDR3 DNA follows: TGTGCCAGCAGTAGAGACGAACTAGCGGGAGAACTCCTCCCAAGGGGCCAGTACTTC. Its translation: CASSRDELAGELLPRGQYF. V and J are TRBV9 and TRBJ2-5; 11 bases align to TRBD2. V shed 5 bases, J shed 10 bases, and the junction held 25 bases outside the gene matches. This CDR3 region has 19 residues. In germline, CDR1 is SGDLS, CDR2 YYNGEE.